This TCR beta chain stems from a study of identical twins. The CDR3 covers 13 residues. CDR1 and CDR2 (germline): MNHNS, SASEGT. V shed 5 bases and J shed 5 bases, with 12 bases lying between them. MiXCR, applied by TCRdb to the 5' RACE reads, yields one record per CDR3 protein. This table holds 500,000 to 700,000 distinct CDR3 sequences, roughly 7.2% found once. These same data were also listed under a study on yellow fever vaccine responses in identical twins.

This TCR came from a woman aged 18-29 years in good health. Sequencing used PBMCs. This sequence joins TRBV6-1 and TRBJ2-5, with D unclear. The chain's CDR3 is CASSRPDWETQYF. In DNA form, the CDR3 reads TGTGCCAGCAGTCGACCGGATTGGGAGACCCAGTACTTC.